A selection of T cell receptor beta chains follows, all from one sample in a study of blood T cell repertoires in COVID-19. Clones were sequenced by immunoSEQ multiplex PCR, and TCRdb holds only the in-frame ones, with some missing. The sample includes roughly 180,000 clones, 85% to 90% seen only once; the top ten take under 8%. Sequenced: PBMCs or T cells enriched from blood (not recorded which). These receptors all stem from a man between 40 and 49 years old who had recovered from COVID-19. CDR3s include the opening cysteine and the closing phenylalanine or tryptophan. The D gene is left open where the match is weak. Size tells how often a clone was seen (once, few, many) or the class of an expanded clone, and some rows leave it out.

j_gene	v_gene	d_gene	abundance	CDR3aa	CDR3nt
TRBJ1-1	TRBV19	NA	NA	CATLREDTEAFF	TGTGCCACCCTAAGGGAGGACACTGAAGCTTTCTTT
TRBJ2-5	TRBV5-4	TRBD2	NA	CASNLGLAGDGGETQYF	TGTGCCAGCAACCTGGGGCTAGCGGGAGACGGAGGAGAGACCCAGTACTTC
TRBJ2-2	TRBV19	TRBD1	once	CASRTKMGQGRGDGELFF	TGTGCCAGCAGGACGAAAATGGGACAGGGGCGGGGTGACGGGGAGCTGTTTTTT
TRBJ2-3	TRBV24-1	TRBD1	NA	CATSDPGQGGTDTQYF	TGTGCCACCAGTGATCCTGGACAGGGAGGCACAGATACGCAGTATTTT
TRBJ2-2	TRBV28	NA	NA	CASSFSYGLLGFKNTGELFF	TGTGCCAGCAGTTTCTCGTATGGACTCCTGGGCTTTAAGAACACCGGGGAGCTGTTTTTT
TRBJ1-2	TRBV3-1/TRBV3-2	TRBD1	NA	CASSPWTGENGYTF	TGTGCCAGCAGCCCCTGGACAGGGGAAAATGGCTACACCTTC
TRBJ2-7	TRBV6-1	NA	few	CASSEGTVYEQYF	TGTGCCAGCAGTGAAGGGACAGTCTACGAGCAGTACTTC
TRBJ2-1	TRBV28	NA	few	CASSVDSPSSYNEQFF	TGTGCCAGCAGCGTAGACAGTCCGAGCTCCTACAATGAGCAGTTCTTC
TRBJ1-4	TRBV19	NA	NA	CASSTRGSEKLFF	TGTGCCAGTAGTACAAGGGGTAGTGAAAAACTGTTTTTT
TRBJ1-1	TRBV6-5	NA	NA	CASSYLGGGKEAFF	TGTGCCAGCAGTTACTTAGGTGGGGGGAAAGAAGCTTTCTTT
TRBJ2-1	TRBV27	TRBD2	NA	CASSSGLAGAGEQFF	TGTGCCAGCAGTTCAGGACTAGCCGGGGCCGGTGAGCAGTTCTTC
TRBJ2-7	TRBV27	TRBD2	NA	CASSPRTSGRPEQYF	TGTGCCAGCAGTCCACGGACTAGCGGGAGGCCCGAGCAGTACTTC
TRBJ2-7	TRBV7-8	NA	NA	CASSLNSAYEQYF	TGTGCCAGCAGCCTCAACAGTGCCTACGAGCAGTACTTC
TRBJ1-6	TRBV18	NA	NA	CASSPTAEGTLHF	TGTGCCAGCTCACCGACGGCCGAGGGCACCCTCCACTTT
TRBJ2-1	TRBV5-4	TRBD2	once	CASSSRGGSSYNEQFF	TGTGCCAGCAGCTCCCGCGGGGGGAGCTCCTACAATGAGCAGTTCTTC
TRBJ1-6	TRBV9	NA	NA	CASSVNDKNSPLHF	TGTGCCAGCAGCGTAAATGACAAGAATTCACCCCTCCACTTT
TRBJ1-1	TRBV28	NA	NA	CASSPFRIRHTEAFF	TGTGCCAGCAGTCCGTTTAGAATCAGGCACACTGAAGCTTTCTTT
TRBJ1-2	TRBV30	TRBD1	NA	CAWEGTGYGYTF	TGTGCCTGGGAAGGGACAGGCTATGGCTACACCTTC
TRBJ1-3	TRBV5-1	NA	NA	CASSLDRMAGNTIYF	TGCGCCAGCAGCTTGGACAGAATGGCTGGAAACACCATATATTTT
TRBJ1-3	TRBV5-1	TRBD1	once	CASSLGGSGGSPGNTIYF	TGCGCCAGCAGCTTGGGAGGTTCAGGGGGCTCACCCGGAAACACCATATATTTT
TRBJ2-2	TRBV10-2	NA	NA	CASSDVGANGELFF	TGCGCCAGCAGTGACGTGGGGGCAAACGGGGAGCTGTTTTTT
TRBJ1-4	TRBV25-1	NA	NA	CASSEGTGHFNEKLFF	TGTGCCAGCAGTGAAGGGACGGGACACTTTAATGAAAAACTGTTTTTT
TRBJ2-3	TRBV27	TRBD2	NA	CASSLGVSGRADTQYF	TGTGCCAGCAGTTTAGGGGTTAGCGGGAGGGCGGATACGCAGTATTTT
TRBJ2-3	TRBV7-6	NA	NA	CASSRDRTDTQYF	TGTGCCAGCAGCCGCGACAGGACAGATACGCAGTATTTT
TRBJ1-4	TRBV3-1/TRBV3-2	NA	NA	CASSPSPVEKLFF	TGTGCCAGCAGCCCTTCTCCGGTAGAAAAACTGTTTTTT
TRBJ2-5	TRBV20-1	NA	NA	CSASWGGPPQETQYF	TGCAGTGCTAGTTGGGGGGGGCCGCCCCAAGAGACCCAGTACTTC
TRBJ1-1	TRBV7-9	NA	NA	CASSLLESGTEAFF	TGTGCCAGCAGCCTGCTTGAGAGTGGCACTGAAGCTTTCTTT
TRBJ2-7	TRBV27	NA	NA	CASSLWGEYYEQYF	TGTGCCAGCAGTTTATGGGGAGAGTACTACGAGCAGTACTTC
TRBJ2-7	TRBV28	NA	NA	CASGWQGLSSYEQYF	TGTGCCAGCGGCTGGCAGGGGTTGAGCTCCTACGAGCAGTACTTC
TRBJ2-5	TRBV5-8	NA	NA	CASNRDPGNQETQYF	TGTGCCAGCAACAGGGACCCGGGCAACCAAGAGACCCAGTACTTC
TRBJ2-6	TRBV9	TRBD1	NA	CASSGLQGKGSSGANVLTF	TGTGCCAGCAGCGGCTTACAGGGGAAAGGGTCCTCTGGGGCCAACGTCCTGACTTTC
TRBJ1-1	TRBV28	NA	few	CATLGPGTNTEAFF	TGTGCCACCCTGGGCCCAGGTACGAACACTGAAGCTTTCTTT
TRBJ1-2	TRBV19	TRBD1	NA	CASTLLGDRTNYGYTF	TGTGCCAGTACCCTCCTAGGGGACAGAACTAACTATGGCTACACCTTC
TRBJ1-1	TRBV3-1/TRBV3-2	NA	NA	CASSQELGRTKNTEAFF	TGTGCCAGCAGCCAAGAATTAGGAAGGACAAAGAACACTGAAGCTTTCTTT
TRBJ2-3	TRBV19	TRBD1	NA	CASSIGGQGRTDTQYF	TGTGCCAGTAGTATAGGGGGACAGGGAAGGACAGATACGCAGTATTTT
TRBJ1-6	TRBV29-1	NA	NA	CSVQGDNSPLHF	TGCAGCGTACAGGGCGATAATTCACCCCTCCACTTT
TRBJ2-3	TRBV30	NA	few	CAWSVRLAPFDTQYF	TGTGCCTGGAGTGTACGGCTAGCCCCCTTCGATACGCAGTATTTT
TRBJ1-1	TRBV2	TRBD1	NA	CASSRGDRGNEAFF	TGTGCCAGCAGCCGCGGGGACAGGGGGAATGAAGCTTTCTTT
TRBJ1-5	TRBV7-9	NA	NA	CASSLSQGYGNQPQHF	TGTGCCAGCAGCTTATCTCAGGGTTACGGCAATCAGCCCCAGCATTTT
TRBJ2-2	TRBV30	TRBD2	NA	CAWSLRDYGNTGELFF	TGTGCCTGGAGTCTCCGGGACTACGGTAACACCGGGGAGCTGTTTTTT
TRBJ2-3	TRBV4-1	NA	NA	CASSQVDERGTDTQYF	TGCGCCAGCAGCCAGGTGGACGAGCGGGGCACAGATACGCAGTATTTT
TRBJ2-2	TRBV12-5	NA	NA	CASGLRSGNTGELFF	TGTGCTAGTGGTTTGCGTTCAGGAAACACCGGGGAGCTGTTTTTT
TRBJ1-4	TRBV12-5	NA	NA	CASGLGDKTGVNEKLFF	TGTGCTAGTGGTTTGGGGGATAAGACAGGAGTTAATGAAAAACTGTTTTTT
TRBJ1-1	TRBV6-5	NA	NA	CASRRGNTEAFF	TGTGCCAGCAGACGGGGTAACACTGAAGCTTTCTTT
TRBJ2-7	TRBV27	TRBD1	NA	CASSPGAPATGGDSSSYEQYF	TGTGCCAGCAGCCCTGGGGCCCCCGCGACAGGGGGCGACTCAAGCTCCTACGAGCAGTACTTC
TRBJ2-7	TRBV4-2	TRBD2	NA	CASSQGSASGGASYEQYF	TGTGCCAGCAGCCAAGGCTCCGCTAGCGGGGGGGCCTCCTACGAGCAGTACTTC
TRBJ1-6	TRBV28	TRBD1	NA	CASSLSDRVNSPLHF	TGTGCCAGCAGTCTCTCGGACAGGGTGAATTCACCCCTCCACTTT
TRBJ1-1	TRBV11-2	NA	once	CASSLAGMNTEAFF	TGTGCCAGCAGCTTAGCAGGTATGAACACTGAAGCTTTCTTT
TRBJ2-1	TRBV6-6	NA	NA	CASSGVGTFSNEQFF	TGTGCCAGCAGTGGGGTGGGGACATTCAGCAATGAGCAGTTCTTC
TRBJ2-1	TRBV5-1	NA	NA	CASGREIYNEQFF	TGCGCCAGCGGGCGGGAAATCTACAATGAGCAGTTCTTC
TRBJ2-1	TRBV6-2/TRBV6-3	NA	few	CASSFKAGGVTYNEQFF	TGTGCCAGCAGTTTTAAGGCCGGCGGGGTGACATACAATGAGCAGTTCTTC
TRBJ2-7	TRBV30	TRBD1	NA	CAWSVHNRGHEQYF	TGTGCCTGGAGTGTACACAACAGGGGCCACGAGCAGTACTTC
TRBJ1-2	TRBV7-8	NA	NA	CASSPYGGSDGYTF	TGTGCCAGCAGCCCCTATGGGGGGTCCGATGGCTACACCTTC
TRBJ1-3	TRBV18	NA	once	CASSPEASRTVVTRTGF	TGTGCCAGCTCACCTGAAGCTAGCAGGACAGTCGTGACCAGGACGGGTTTT
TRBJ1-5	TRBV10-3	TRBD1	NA	CAISESISGGGETQPQHF	TGTGCCATCAGTGAGTCGATTAGTGGAGGGGGCGAAACTCAGCCCCAGCATTTT